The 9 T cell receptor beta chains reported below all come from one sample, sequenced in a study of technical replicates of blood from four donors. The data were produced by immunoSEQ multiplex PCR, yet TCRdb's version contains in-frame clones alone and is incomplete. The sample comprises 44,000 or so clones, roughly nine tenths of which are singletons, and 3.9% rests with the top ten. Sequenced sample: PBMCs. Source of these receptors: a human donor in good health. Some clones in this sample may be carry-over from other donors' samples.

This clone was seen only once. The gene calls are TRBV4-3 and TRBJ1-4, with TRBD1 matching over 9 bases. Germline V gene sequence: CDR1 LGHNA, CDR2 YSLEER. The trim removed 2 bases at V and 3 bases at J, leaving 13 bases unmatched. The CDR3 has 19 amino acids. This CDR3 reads CASSQKSGTGSAANEKLFF. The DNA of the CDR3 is TGCGCCAGCAGCCAAAAATCCGGGACAGGGAGTGCAGCTAATGAAAAACTGTTTTTT.

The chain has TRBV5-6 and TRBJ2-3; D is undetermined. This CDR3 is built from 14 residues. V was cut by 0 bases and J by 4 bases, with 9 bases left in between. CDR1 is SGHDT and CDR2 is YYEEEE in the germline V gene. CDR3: CASSLARLSDTQYF. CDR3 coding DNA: TGTGCCAGCAGCTTGGCTAGACTCTCAGATACGCAGTATTTT.

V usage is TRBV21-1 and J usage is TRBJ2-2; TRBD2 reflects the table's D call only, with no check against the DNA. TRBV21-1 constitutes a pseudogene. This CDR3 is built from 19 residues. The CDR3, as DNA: TGTGCCAGCAGCAAAGTCAGACGGGAGAGCGTAAAGAGGTCCGGGGAGCTGTTTTTT. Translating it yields CASSKVRRESVKRSGELFF.

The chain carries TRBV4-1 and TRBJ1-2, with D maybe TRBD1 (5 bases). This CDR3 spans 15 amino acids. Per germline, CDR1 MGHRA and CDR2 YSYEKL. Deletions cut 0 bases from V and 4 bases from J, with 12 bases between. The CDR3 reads CASSQESRAAYGYTF. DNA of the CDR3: TGCGCCAGCAGCCAAGAGAGCAGGGCGGCCTATGGCTACACCTTC.

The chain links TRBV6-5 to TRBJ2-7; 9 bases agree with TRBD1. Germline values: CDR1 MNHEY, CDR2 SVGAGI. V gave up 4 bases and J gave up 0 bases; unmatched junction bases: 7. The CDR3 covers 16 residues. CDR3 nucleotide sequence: TGTGCCAGCAGTTCGGGACAGGGTTTATACTCCTACGAGCAGTACTTC. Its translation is CASSSGQGLYSYEQYF.

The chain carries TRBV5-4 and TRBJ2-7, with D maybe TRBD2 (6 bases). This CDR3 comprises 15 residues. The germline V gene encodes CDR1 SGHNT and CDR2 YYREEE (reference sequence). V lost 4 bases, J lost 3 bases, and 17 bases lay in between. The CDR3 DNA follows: TGTGCCAGCAGCCCCGAGCTGGGGGGTGTCTACGAGCAGTACTTC. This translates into CASSPELGGVYEQYF.

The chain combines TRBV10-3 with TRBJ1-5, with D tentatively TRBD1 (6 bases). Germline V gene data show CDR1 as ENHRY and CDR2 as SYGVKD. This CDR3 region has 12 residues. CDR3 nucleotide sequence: TGTGAGGAAACAGGGTTGGTTCAGCCCCAGCATTTT. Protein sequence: CEETGLVQPQHF.

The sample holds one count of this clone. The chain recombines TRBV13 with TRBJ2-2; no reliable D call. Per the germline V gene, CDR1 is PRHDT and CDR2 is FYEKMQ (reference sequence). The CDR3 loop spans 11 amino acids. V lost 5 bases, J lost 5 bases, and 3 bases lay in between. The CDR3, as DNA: TGTGCCAGCAGCCTTACCGGGGAGCTGTTTTTT. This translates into CASSLTGELFF.

Here the CDR3 DNA reads TGTGCCAGCAGCGTCGGGATGAACACTGAAGCTTTCTTT. Protein sequence: CASSVGMNTEAFF. This chain joins TRBV9 and TRBJ1-1; no firm D call. The CDR3 spans 13 residues. CDR1 and CDR2 (germline): SGDLS, YYNGEE. Trimming stripped 2 bases from V and 0 bases from J, with 5 bases between.